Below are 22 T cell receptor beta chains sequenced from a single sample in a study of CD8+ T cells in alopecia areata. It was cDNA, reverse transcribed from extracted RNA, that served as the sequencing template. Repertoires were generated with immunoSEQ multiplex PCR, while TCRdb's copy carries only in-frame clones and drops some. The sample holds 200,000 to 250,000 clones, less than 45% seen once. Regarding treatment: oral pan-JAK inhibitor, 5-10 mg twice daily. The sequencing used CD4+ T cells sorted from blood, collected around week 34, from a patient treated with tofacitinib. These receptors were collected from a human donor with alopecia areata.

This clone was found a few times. This CDR3 is CASSSAGSGEKLFF. The CDR3 DNA follows: TGTGCCAGCAGCTCCGCAGGGAGCGGTGAAAAACTGTTTTTT. The rearrangement links TRBV7-9 to TRBJ1-4; D is perhaps TRBD1 (5 bases). Germline CDR1 SEHNR, CDR2 FQNEAQ (reference sequence). The CDR3 length is 14 residues. The ends were cut back, 4 bases at V and 7 bases at J, with 13 bases in the middle.

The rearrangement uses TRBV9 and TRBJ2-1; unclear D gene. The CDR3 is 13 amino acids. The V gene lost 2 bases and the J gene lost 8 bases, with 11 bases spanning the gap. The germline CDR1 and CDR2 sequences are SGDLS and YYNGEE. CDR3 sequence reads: CASSVSEYYEQFF. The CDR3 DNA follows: TGTGCCAGCAGCGTTTCAGAATATTATGAGCAGTTCTTC.

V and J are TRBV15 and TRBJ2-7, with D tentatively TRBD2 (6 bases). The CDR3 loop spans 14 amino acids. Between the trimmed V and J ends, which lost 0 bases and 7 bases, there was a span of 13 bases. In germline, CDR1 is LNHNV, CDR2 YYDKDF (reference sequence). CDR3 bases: TGTGCCACCAGCAGAGATGGGGGGAAGAAAGAGCAGTACTTC. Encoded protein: CATSRDGGKKEQYF.

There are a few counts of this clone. CDR3 in DNA: TGTGCCAGTAGGACCCAGGGGGTTCTGAACACTGAAGCTTTCTTT. Its protein is CASRTQGVLNTEAFF. The chain is built from TRBV19 and TRBJ1-1; 7 nucleotides agree with TRBD1. The length of the CDR3 is 15 residues. V lost 6 bases to trimming and J lost 0 bases; unmatched junction nucleotides: 7. The germline V gene has CDR1 LNHDA and CDR2 SQIVND (reference sequence).

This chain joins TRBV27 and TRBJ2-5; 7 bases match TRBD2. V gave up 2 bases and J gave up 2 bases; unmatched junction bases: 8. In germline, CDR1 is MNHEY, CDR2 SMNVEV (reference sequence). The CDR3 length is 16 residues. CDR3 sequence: CASSLTYTAGQETQYF. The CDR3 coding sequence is TGTGCCAGCAGTTTAACGTATACAGCGGGACAAGAGACCCAGTACTTC.

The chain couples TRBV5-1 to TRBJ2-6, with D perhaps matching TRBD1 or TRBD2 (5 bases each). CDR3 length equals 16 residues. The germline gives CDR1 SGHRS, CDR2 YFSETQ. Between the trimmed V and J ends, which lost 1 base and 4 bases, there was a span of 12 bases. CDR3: CASSLTGSGGANVLTF. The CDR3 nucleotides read TGCGCCAGCAGCTTGACAGGCTCGGGAGGGGCCAACGTCCTGACTTTC.

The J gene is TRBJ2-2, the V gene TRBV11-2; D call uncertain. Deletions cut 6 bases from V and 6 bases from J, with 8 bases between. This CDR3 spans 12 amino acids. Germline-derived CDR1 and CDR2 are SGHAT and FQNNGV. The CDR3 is CASRKKAGELFF. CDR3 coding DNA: TGTGCCAGCAGAAAGAAGGCCGGGGAGCTGTTTTTT. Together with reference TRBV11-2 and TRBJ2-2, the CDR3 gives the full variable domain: EAGVAQSPRYKIIEKRQSVAFWCNPISGHATLYWYQQILGQGPKLLIQFQNNGVVDDSQLPKDRFSAERLKGVDSTLKIQPAKLEDSAVYLCASRKKAGELFFGEGSRLTVL.

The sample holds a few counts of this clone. The CDR3 protein is CASSNGTGGYEQYF. The CDR3 DNA follows: TGTGCCAGCAGCAACGGAACAGGGGGCTACGAGCAGTACTTC. V and J are TRBV28 and TRBJ2-7, with 8 positions matching TRBD1. Germline V gene lookup returns CDR1 MDHEN and CDR2 SYDVKM. The ends lost 6 bases at V and 3 bases at J; junction bases unmatched: 7. The CDR3 runs 14 residues.

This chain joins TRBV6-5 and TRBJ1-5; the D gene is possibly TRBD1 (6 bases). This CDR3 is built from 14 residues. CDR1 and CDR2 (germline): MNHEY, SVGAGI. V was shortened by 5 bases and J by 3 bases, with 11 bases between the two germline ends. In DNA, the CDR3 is TGTGCCAGCAGTCCTCGGACAGACAATCAGCCCCAGCATTTT. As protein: CASSPRTDNQPQHF.

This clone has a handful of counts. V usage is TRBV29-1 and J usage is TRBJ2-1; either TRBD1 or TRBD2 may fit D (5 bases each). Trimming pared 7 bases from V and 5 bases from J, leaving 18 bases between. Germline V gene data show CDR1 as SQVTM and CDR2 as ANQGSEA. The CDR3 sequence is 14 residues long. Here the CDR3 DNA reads TGCAGCGGGGTCAGAGGGGAATCGGACAATGAGCAGTTCTTC. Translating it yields CSGVRGESDNEQFF.

The CDR3 here is CASSQESGLIYGYTF. In DNA form, the CDR3 reads TGCGCCAGCAGCCAAGAGTCGGGCCTTATATATGGCTACACCTTC. V gene TRBV4-1 combines with J gene TRBJ1-2; D gene ambiguous. Trimming took off 0 bases at V and 5 bases at J, with 13 bases between the two ends. Germline V gives CDR1 MGHRA, CDR2 YSYEKL. The CDR3 has 15 residues.

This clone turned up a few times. The CDR3 region is CASSQGTGGYNQPQHF. CDR3 nucleotide sequence: TGCGCCAGCAGCCAAGGAACCGGGGGATACAATCAGCCCCAGCATTTT. The V call is TRBV4-1, the J call TRBJ1-5; TRBD1 might be the D (5 bases). Germline loops: CDR1 MGHRA, CDR2 YSYEKL. V lost 1 base and J 3 bases, leaving 13 bases between the germline ends. This CDR3 has 16 residues.

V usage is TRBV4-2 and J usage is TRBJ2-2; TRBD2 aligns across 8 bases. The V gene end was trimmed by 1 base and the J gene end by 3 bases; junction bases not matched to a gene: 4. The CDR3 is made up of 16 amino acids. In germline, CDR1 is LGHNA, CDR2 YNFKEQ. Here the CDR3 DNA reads TGTGCCAGCAGCCAAGGGGCAGCGGGGGACACCGGGGAGCTGTTTTTT. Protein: CASSQGAAGDTGELFF.

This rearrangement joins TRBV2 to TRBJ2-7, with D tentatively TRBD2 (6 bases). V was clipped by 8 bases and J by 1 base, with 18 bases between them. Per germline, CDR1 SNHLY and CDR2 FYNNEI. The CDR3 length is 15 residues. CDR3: CASRKEGGWSYEQYF. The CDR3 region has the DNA TGTGCCAGCCGTAAGGAGGGCGGCTGGTCCTACGAGCAGTACTTC.

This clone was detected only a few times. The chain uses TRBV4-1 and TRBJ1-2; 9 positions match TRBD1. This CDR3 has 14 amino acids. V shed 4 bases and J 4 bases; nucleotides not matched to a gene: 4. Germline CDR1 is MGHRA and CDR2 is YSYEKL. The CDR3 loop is CASSLDRGIYGYTF. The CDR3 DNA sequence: TGCGCCAGCAGCCTCGACAGGGGGATCTATGGCTACACCTTC.

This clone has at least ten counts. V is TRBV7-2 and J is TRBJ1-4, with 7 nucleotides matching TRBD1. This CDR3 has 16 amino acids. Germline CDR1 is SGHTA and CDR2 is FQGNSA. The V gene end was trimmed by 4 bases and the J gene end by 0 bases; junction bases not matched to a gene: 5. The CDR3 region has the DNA TGTGCCAGCAGCTCGGGACAGCTCGCAACTAATGAAAAACTGTTTTTT. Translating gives CASSSGQLATNEKLFF.

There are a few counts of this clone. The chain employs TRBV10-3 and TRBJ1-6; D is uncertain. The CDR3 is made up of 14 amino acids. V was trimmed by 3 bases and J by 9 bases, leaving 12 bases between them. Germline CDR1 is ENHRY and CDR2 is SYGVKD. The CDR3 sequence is CAISDAGNGSPLHF. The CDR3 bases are TGTGCCATCAGTGACGCTGGCAATGGTTCACCCCTCCACTTT.

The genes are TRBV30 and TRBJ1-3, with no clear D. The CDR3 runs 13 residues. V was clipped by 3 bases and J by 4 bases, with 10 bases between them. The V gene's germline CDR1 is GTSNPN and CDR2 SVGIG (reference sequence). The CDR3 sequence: CAWSWSSGNTIYF. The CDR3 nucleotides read TGTGCCTGGAGCTGGTCGTCCGGAAACACCATATATTTT.

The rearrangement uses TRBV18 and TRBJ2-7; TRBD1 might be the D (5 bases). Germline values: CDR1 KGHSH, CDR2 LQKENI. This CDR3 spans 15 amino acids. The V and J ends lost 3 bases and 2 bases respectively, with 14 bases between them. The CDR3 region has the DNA TGTGCCAGCTCACCGCCGGGTCAGGGAACCTACGAGCAGTACTTC. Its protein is CASSPPGQGTYEQYF. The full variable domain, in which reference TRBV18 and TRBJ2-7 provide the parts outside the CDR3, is NAGVMQNPRHLVRRRGQEARLRCSPMKGHSHVYWYRQLPEEGLKFMVYLQKENIIDESGMPKERFSAEFPKEGPSILRIQQVVRGDSAAYFCASSPPGQGTYEQYFGPGTRLTVT.

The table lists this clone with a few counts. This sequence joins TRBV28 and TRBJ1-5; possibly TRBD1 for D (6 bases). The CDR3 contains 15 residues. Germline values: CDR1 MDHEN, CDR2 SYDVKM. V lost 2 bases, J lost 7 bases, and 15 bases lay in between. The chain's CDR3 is CASSLAGQRDQPQHF. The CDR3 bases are TGTGCCAGCAGTTTAGCAGGACAGCGTGACCAGCCCCAGCATTTT.

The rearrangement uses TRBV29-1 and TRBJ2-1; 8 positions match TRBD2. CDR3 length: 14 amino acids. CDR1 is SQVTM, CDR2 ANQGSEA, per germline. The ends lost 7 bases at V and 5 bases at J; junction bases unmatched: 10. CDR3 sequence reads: CSGGFAGGNNEQFF. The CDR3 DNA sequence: TGCAGCGGAGGTTTTGCGGGAGGTAACAATGAGCAGTTCTTC.

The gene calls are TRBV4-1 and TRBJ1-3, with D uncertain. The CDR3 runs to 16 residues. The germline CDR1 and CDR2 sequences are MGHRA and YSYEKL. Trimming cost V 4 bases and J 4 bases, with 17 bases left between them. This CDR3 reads CASSPFDRAGGNTIYF. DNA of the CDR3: TGCGCCAGCAGCCCCTTCGATCGGGCGGGAGGAAACACCATATATTTT.